The rows below give T cell receptor beta chains drawn from one sample of a study of shared clonotypes between healthy human individuals. The data were produced by immunoSEQ multiplex PCR, yet TCRdb's version contains in-frame clones alone and is incomplete. The data show approximately 2,000,000 clones, roughly 95% seen once. Material for sequencing was naive CD8+ T cells from PBMCs. Receptors originate from a man aged 18 to 30 in good health. Some clones in this sample may be carry-over from other donors' samples. Both conserved end residues are part of each CDR3. D genes are given only for firm matches. Where a row states a size, it is once, few, many or the class of an expanded clone; other rows omit it.

TRBD2	TRBV9	NA	TRBJ2-3	CASSAPTSGTDTQYF	TGTGCCAGCAGCGCCCCGACTAGCGGCACAGATACGCAGTATTTT
NA	TRBV14	once	TRBJ2-3	CASSPLPGDTQYF	TGTGCCAGCAGCCCGCTCCCTGGAGATACGCAGTATTTT
NA	TRBV7-9	NA	TRBJ2-1	CASSSYSVNNEQFF	TGTGCCAGCAGCTCCTATAGCGTTAACAATGAGCAGTTCTTC
NA	TRBV7-9	NA	TRBJ2-2	CASSLDGTGELFF	TGTGCCAGCAGCTTGGATGGGACCGGGGAGCTGTTTTTT
NA	TRBV6-1	NA	TRBJ2-7	CASSGQYQPAYEQYF	TGTGCCAGCAGTGGCCAGTACCAACCCGCCTACGAGCAGTACTTC
NA	TRBV25-1	NA	TRBJ2-7	CASSDPRDYEQYF	TGTGCCAGCAGTGACCCCAGGGATTACGAGCAGTACTTC
NA	TRBV6-5	NA	TRBJ2-7	CASIGRGREVYEQYF	TGTGCCAGCATTGGCCGTGGCAGGGAGGTCTACGAGCAGTACTTC
NA	TRBV6-1	once	TRBJ2-1	CASSERRGLSDNEQFF	TGTGCCAGCAGTGAACGCCGGGGGCTTAGCGACAATGAGCAGTTCTTC
NA	TRBV4-3	NA	TRBJ2-7	CASSQGTASYEQYF	TGCGCCAGCAGCCAAGGGACGGCCTCCTACGAGCAGTACTTC
NA	TRBV21-1	NA	TRBJ2-1	CASSAKPPPRFDEQFF	TGTGCCAGCAGCGCTAAACCGCCACCGCGGTTCGATGAGCAGTTCTTC
NA	TRBV28	NA	TRBJ2-7	CASSSRVQFSYEQYF	TGTGCCAGCAGCTCCCGGGTCCAGTTCTCCTACGAGCAGTACTTC
NA	TRBV6-1	NA	TRBJ1-3	CASSEGSHSGNTIYF	TGTGCCAGCAGTGAAGGTTCACACTCTGGAAACACCATATATTTT
NA	TRBV30	NA	TRBJ1-1	CAWSVPRGGYNRFMNTEAFF	TGTGCCTGGAGTGTACCCAGGGGCGGCTATAACCGATTTATGAACACTGAAGCTTTCTTT
NA	TRBV14	NA	TRBJ2-1	CASSQVGGTRSYNEQFF	TGTGCCAGCAGCCAAGTTGGCGGGACCCGCTCCTACAATGAGCAGTTCTTC
NA	TRBV9	NA	TRBJ2-1	CASSPVPVAYTPSDNEQFF	TGTGCCAGCAGCCCAGTCCCCGTTGCGTATACCCCCAGCGACAATGAGCAGTTCTTC
TRBD1	TRBV28	NA	TRBJ1-5	CASSLFPDRGVPQHF	TGTGCCAGCAGTTTATTCCCCGACAGGGGGGTTCCCCAGCATTTT
NA	TRBV5-8	NA	TRBJ2-5	CASSWGDRQETQYF	TGTGCCAGCAGCTGGGGGGACAGACAAGAGACCCAGTACTTC
NA	TRBV10-1	NA	TRBJ2-3	CASSDTATDTQYF	TGCGCCAGCAGTGATACAGCTACAGATACGCAGTATTTT
TRBD2	TRBV7-6	NA	TRBJ2-3	CASRSLAGVFGRVDTQYF	TGTGCCAGCAGATCCCTAGCGGGAGTGTTCGGGCGCGTAGATACGCAGTATTTT
NA	TRBV29-1	NA	TRBJ1-2	CSVERGGYGYTF	TGCAGCGTTGAACGGGGGGGATATGGCTACACCTTC
TRBD1	TRBV15	NA	TRBJ1-1	CATSGQGAHTEAFF	TGTGCCACCTCCGGACAGGGGGCTCACACTGAAGCTTTCTTT
TRBD1	TRBV4-2	NA	TRBJ2-6	CASSLLSGTGESGANVLTF	TGTGCCAGCAGCCTACTGTCAGGGACAGGGGAATCAGGGGCCAACGTCCTGACTTTC
NA	TRBV7-7	NA	TRBJ2-7	CASSFTRGYVYF	TGTGCCAGCAGCTTCACCAGGGGTTACGTGTACTTC
TRBD1	TRBV19	NA	TRBJ2-2	CASSIFGTAYTGELFF	TGTGCCAGTAGTATCTTCGGGACAGCTTACACCGGGGAGCTGTTTTTT
NA	TRBV13	NA	TRBJ1-1	CASSPGVGTEAFF	TGTGCCAGCAGCCCCGGGGTGGGCACTGAAGCTTTCTTT